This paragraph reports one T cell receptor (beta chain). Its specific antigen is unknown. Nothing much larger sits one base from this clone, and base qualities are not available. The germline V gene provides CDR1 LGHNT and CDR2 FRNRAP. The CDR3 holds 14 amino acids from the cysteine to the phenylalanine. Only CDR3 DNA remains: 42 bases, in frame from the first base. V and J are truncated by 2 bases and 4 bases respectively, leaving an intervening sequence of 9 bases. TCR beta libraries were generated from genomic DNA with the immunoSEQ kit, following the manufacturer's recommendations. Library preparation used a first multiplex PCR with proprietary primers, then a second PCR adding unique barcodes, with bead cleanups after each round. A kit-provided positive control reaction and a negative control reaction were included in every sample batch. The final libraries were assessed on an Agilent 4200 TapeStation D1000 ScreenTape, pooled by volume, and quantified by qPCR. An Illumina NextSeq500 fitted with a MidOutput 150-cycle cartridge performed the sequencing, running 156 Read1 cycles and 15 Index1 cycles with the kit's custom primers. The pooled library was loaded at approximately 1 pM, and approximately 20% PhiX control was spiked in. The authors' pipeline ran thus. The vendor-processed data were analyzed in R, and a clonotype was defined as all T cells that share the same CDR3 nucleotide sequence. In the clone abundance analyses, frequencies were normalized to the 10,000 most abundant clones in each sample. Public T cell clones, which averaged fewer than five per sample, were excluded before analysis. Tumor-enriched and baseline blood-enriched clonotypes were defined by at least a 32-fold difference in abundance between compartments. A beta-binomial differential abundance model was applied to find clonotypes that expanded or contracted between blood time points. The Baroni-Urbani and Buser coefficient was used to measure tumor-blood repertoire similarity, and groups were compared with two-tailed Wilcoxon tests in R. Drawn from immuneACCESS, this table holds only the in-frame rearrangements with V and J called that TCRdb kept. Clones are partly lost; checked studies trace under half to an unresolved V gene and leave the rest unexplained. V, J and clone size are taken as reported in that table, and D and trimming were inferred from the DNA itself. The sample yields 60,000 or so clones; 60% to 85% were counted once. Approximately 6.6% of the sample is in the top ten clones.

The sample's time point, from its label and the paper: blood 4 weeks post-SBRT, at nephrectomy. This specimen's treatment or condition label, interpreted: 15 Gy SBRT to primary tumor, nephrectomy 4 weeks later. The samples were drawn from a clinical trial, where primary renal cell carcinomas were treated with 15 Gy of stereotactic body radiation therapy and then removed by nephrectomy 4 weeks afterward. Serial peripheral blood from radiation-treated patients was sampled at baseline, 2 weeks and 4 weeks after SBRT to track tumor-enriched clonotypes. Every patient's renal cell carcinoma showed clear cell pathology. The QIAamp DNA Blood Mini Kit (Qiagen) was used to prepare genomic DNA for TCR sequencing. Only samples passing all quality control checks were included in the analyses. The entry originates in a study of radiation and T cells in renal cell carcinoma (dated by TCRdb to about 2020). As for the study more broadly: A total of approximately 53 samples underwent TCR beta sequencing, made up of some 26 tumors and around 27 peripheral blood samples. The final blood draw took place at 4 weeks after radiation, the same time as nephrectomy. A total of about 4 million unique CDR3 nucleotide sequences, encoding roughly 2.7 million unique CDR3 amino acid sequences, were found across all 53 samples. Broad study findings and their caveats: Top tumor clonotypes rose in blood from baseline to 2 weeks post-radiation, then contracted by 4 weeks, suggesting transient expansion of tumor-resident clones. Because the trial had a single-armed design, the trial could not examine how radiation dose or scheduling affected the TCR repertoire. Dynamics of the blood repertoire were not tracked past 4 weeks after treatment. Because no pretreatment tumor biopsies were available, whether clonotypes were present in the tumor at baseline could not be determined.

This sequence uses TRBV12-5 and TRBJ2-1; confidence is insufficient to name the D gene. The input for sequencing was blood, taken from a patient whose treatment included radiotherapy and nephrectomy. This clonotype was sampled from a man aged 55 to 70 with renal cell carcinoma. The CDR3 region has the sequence CASGLTTEYNEQFF. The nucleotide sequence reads TGTGCTAGTGGTTTGACTACCGAGTACAATGAGCAGTTCTTC.